Listed below are T cell receptor beta chains from one sample, sequenced in a study of beta chain features in type 1 diabetes. Only in-frame clones appear in the TCRdb table, and some are missing; sequencing was by immunoSEQ multiplex PCR. This table has about 930,000 clones, 15% to 20% appearing once. Material for sequencing was naive CD4+ T cells from blood. The receptor source for this set is a woman between 18 and 29 years old in good health. CDR3s include the opening cysteine and the closing phenylalanine or tryptophan. A D gene is named only where the DNA matches it firmly. The listing skips clone size in some rows; elsewhere it reads once, few, many or a size class.

v_call	d_call	j_call	clone_size	cdr3_aa	cdr3_nt
TRBV18	-	TRBJ2-1	-	CASSVWSSYNEQFF	TGTGCCAGCTCGGTCTGGAGCTCCTACAATGAGCAGTTCTTC
TRBV7-8	-	TRBJ2-1	-	CASSGERRGYNEQFF	TGTGCCAGCAGCGGAGAGCGGAGGGGATACAATGAGCAGTTCTTC
TRBV11-2	TRBD2	TRBJ2-5	-	CASSSPSGSGETQYF	TGTGCCAGCAGCTCTCCTAGCGGGAGTGGTGAGACCCAGTACTTC
TRBV19	-	TRBJ2-7	-	CASSDRGRTSYEQYF	TGTGCCAGTAGTGATCGTGGGAGGACCAGTTACGAGCAGTACTTC
TRBV18	-	TRBJ2-7	-	CASSPGTGNYEQYF	TGTGCCAGCTCACCAGGGACGGGGAACTACGAGCAGTACTTC
TRBV5-1	TRBD2	TRBJ2-5	few	CASSLGASGTLQETQYF	TGCGCCAGCAGCTTGGGCGCTAGCGGGACCCTCCAAGAGACCCAGTACTTC
TRBV6-6	TRBD1	TRBJ2-7	few	CASSYPSGTGIYEQYF	TGTGCCAGCAGTTACCCTTCCGGGACAGGGATCTACGAGCAGTACTTC
TRBV10-3	TRBD1	TRBJ2-7	-	CATGNGRQGRSYEQYF	TGTGCCACCGGTAACGGCCGACAGGGACGGAGCTACGAGCAGTACTTC
TRBV28	-	TRBJ2-3	-	CASKGGSTDTQYF	TGTGCCAGCAAAGGCGGGAGCACAGATACGCAGTATTTT
TRBV14	-	TRBJ2-1	-	CASGSLSAGTYNEQFF	TGTGCCAGCGGCTCATTGTCAGCGGGTACCTACAATGAGCAGTTCTTC
TRBV10-2	TRBD2	TRBJ2-3	few	CASRGLLAGASDTQYF	TGCGCCAGCAGAGGTTTACTAGCGGGAGCCTCAGATACGCAGTATTTT
TRBV18	-	TRBJ2-5	-	CASSPPSGRETQYF	TGTGCCAGCTCACCACCGTCTGGTCGGGAGACCCAGTACTTC
TRBV7-2	-	TRBJ2-5	few	CASSLGNTPMAQYF	TGTGCCAGCAGCTTAGGCAACACCCCGATGGCCCAGTACTTC
TRBV5-1	-	TRBJ1-5	few	CASSSLLILWGRQPQHF	TGCGCCAGCAGCTCGCTTCTGATCCTTTGGGGGCGTCAGCCCCAGCATTTT
TRBV6-5	-	TRBJ2-7	-	CASSPGAATYEQYF	TGTGCCAGCAGTCCGGGAGCGGCGACCTACGAGCAGTACTTC
TRBV7-2	-	TRBJ2-5	few	CASSRQTLEGETQYF	TGTGCCAGCAGCCGACAAACGCTCGAGGGAGAGACCCAGTACTTC
TRBV19	-	TRBJ1-5	-	CASSMGDQPQHF	TGTGCCAGTAGTATGGGTGATCAGCCCCAGCATTTT
TRBV28	TRBD1	TRBJ1-2	-	CATNSGQGTGYTF	TGTGCCACGAACAGTGGACAGGGCACGGGCTACACCTTC
TRBV7-3	-	TRBJ2-5	few	CASREVSGRGETQYF	TGTGCCAGCAGGGAGGTATCCGGGAGAGGAGAGACCCAGTACTTC
TRBV25-1	TRBD1	TRBJ1-6	-	CASSGGTGANYNSPLHF	TGTGCCAGCAGTGGGGGGACAGGGGCCAATTATAATTCACCCCTCCACTTT
TRBV7-8	-	TRBJ1-5	-	CASSLEGAIVGQPQHF	TGTGCCAGCAGCTTAGAGGGAGCTATCGTCGGTCAGCCCCAGCATTTT
TRBV5-1	-	TRBJ1-1	few	CASARRGTMNTEAFF	TGCGCCAGCGCGAGAAGGGGCACGATGAACACTGAAGCTTTCTTT
TRBV19	-	TRBJ2-7	few	CASSPDYPVSYEQYF	TGTGCCAGTAGTCCGGACTACCCCGTCTCCTACGAGCAGTACTTC
TRBV19	-	TRBJ2-7	-	CASRPKGHLEQYF	TGTGCCAGTAGACCGAAAGGTCATCTCGAGCAGTACTTC
TRBV7-9	-	TRBJ2-2	-	CASSLPGANTGELFF	TGTGCCAGCAGCTTGCCGGGAGCCAACACCGGGGAGCTGTTTTTT
TRBV7-3	-	TRBJ1-1	few	CASSHDRNTEAFF	TGTGCCAGCAGCCACGACAGGAACACTGAAGCTTTCTTT
TRBV7-2	-	TRBJ2-3	-	CASSFQGADTQYF	TGTGCCAGCAGCTTTCAGGGCGCAGATACGCAGTATTTT
TRBV6-1	TRBD1	TRBJ2-5	-	CASSETGRETQYF	TGTGCCAGCAGTGAGACAGGGCGGGAGACCCAGTACTTC
TRBV9	-	TRBJ2-1	few	CASSVAGASYNEQFF	TGTGCCAGCAGCGTAGCAGGGGCCTCCTACAATGAGCAGTTCTTC
TRBV2	-	TRBJ1-1	few	CASSGDKGGTEAFF	TGTGCCAGCAGTGGCGATAAAGGGGGTACTGAAGCTTTCTTT
TRBV27	-	TRBJ2-7	-	CASSLGGGEQYF	TGTGCCAGCAGTTTGGGTGGGGGCGAGCAGTACTTC
TRBV28	-	TRBJ1-1	few	CASNQEAFF	TGTGCCAGCAACCAAGAAGCTTTCTTT
TRBV9	-	TRBJ2-1	-	CASSVYRPGQFF	TGTGCCAGCAGCGTCTATCGCCCGGGGCAGTTCTTC
TRBV2	TRBD2	TRBJ2-1	-	CASSPGTNNEQFF	TGTGCCAGCAGCCCCGGGACTAACAATGAGCAGTTCTTC
TRBV4-3	-	TRBJ2-7	-	CASSQDRVNYEQYF	TGCGCCAGCAGCCAAGATAGGGTCAACTACGAGCAGTACTTC
TRBV9	-	TRBJ2-3	few	CASSVASGAEQYF	TGTGCCAGCAGCGTAGCATCGGGAGCTGAGCAGTATTTT